A selection of T cell receptor beta chains follows, all from one sample in a study of T-cell reconstitution after alpha-beta-depleted transplantation in children. Via MiXCR, TCRdb re-called the PCR reads, giving one row per CDR3 protein. The sample records around 600,000 distinct CDR3 sequences, around 16% being singletons. The source material was PBMCs from the stem cell graft donor, sampled from the stem cell graft. These receptors all come from a human donor who donated a stem cell graft to a child with acute myeloid leukemia. Both conserved end residues are part of each CDR3. The D gene is left open where the match is weak. Some rows mark clone size as missing; the rest say once, few, many or name a class of expanded clone.

NA	few	TRBV5-6	TRBJ2-6	CASSLVSPGIAGANVLTF	TGTGCCAGCAGCTTGGTCTCACCGGGCATTGCTGGGGCCAACGTCCTGACTTTC
NA	many	TRBV20-1	TRBJ1-5	CSADGPYSNQPQHF	TGCAGTGCCGATGGACCATATAGCAATCAGCCCCAGCATTTT
NA	NA	TRBV11-1	TRBJ1-1	CASSPFEGVGISSEAFF	TGTGCCAGCAGCCCCTTCGAGGGGGTCGGAATAAGCTCTGAAGCTTTCTTT
TRBD2	many	TRBV20-1	TRBJ2-4	CSGRERGGNIQYF	TGCAGTGGTCGAGAGCGGGGGGGAAACATTCAGTACTTC
NA	NA	TRBV20-1	TRBJ2-1	CSARDNFPTHEQFF	TGCAGTGCTAGAGATAACTTCCCAACCCATGAGCAGTTCTTC
NA	many	TRBV12-3/TRBV12-4	TRBJ2-3	CASSLGGVSTDTQYF	TGTGCCAGCAGTTTAGGCGGGGTGAGCACAGATACGCAGTATTTT
NA	NA	TRBV12-3/TRBV12-4	TRBJ2-2	CASSLKPNTGDLFF	TGTGCCAGCAGTTTGAAGCCGAACACCGGGGACCTGTTTTTT
NA	few	TRBV28	TRBJ1-1	CATIYRARGTEAFF	TGTGCCACCATTTACAGGGCGCGGGGGACTGAAGCTTTCTTT
NA	many	TRBV20-1	TRBJ2-3	CSAPVEGVDTQYF	TGCAGTGCCCCCGTGGAGGGCGTAGATACGCAGTATTTT
TRBD1	NA	TRBV7-9	TRBJ2-5	CASSPLGQGEETQYF	TGTGCCAGCAGCCCCCTAGGCCAGGGGGAAGAGACCCAGTACTTC
NA	few	TRBV15	TRBJ1-2	CATRKDRTNYGYTF	TGTGCCACCAGAAAGGACAGAACTAACTATGGCTACACCTTC
NA	few	TRBV7-2	TRBJ2-7	CASSPHWRSYEQYF	TGTGCCAGCAGCCCCCACTGGAGGTCGTACGAGCAGTACTTC
NA	many	TRBV29-1	TRBJ1-3	CSIWDVGNTIYF	TGCAGCATCTGGGACGTCGGAAACACCATATATTTT
TRBD1	NA	TRBV13	TRBJ1-1	CASSLRGTGSEAFF	TGTGCCAGCAGCTTACGGGGGACAGGATCCGAAGCTTTCTTT